This T cell receptor beta chain was profiled in a study of cytomegalovirus exposure and HLA in healthy donors. PCR used 60 Vbeta primers and 13 Jbeta primers. Assay used: immunoSEQ multiplex PCR; TCRdb lists only in-frame clones, some missing. This table holds more than 95,000 clones, over 80% found once. CDR1 is SGHTA, CDR2 FQGNSA, per germline. V was pared by 3 bases and J by 5 bases, with 5 bases between. This CDR3 has 12 residues. Concerning this clone itself: The antigen is unknown.

The donors comprised healthy bone marrow donors. Study-wide findings and caveats: Per a later analysis, under 20,000 TCR beta sequences showed association with HLA alleles at 0.05 false discovery rate. CMV antigen specificity was confirmed in vitro for a few CMV-associated chains.

The sequence came from a man aged 30 to 45 in good health and CMV-seropositive. The sequenced material came from PBMCs. This chain joins TRBV7-2 and TRBJ2-1; no clear D gene. CDR3 sequence: CASSFPDNEQFF. CDR3 in DNA: TGTGCCAGCAGCTTCCCGGACAATGAGCAGTTCTTC.